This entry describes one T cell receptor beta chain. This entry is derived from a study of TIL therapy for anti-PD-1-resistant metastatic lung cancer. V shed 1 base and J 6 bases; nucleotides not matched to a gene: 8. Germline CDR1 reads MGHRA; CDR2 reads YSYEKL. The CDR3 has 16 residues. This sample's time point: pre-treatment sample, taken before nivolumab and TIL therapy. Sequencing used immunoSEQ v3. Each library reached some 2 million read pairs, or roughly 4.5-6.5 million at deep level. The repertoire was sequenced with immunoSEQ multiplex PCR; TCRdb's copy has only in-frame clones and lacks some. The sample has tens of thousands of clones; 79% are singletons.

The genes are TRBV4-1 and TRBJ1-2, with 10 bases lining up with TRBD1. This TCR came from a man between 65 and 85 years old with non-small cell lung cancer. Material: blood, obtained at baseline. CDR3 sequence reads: CASSQVETGGTDGYTF. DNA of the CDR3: TGCGCCAGCAGCCAAGTCGAGACAGGGGGCACAGATGGCTACACCTTC.